Listed here are 20 T cell receptor beta chains from one sample, sequenced in a study of T cell repertoires in cytomegalovirus infection. No cognate antigen is known for these TCRs. Each CDR3 protein is one row after TCRdb ran MiXCR on the reads. The sample carries about 900,000 distinct CDR3 sequences, 30% to 40% recorded once. The specimen comprised cultured CD8+ T cells from PBMCs, sampled from culture after CMV antigen stimulation. Receptors were obtained from a human donor in good health (CMV status not recorded). Some clones in this sample may be carry-over from other donors' samples.

J is TRBJ2-1 and V is TRBV28; 7 bases are shared with TRBD2. CDR1 is MDHEN, CDR2 SYDVKM, per germline. With V trimmed by 6 bases and J by 4 bases, 3 bases remained unmatched. This CDR3 has 13 residues. CDR3 residues: CASRGGIYNEQFF. CDR3 nucleotides: TGTGCCAGCAGGGGGGGGATTTACAATGAGCAGTTCTTC.

The V and J genes are TRBV9 and TRBJ1-1; D unresolved. The V gene lost 7 bases and the J gene lost 1 base, with 11 bases spanning the gap. This CDR3 region has 13 residues. Germline CDR1 is SGDLS and CDR2 is YYNGEE. The CDR3 bases are TGTGCCAGCGGTCCCAAACAGAACACTGAAGCTTTCTTT. Translation gives CASGPKQNTEAFF.

The rearrangement uses TRBV11-3 and TRBJ2-1; TRBD2 is a possible D gene (5 bases). V lost 3 bases and J lost 6, with 12 bases in between. The CDR3 extends over 14 amino acids. Germline V CDR1 and CDR2: SGHNT, YENEEA. CDR3 residues: CASSFEGLGNEQFF. In DNA form, the CDR3 reads TGTGCCAGCAGCTTCGAGGGCTTGGGCAATGAGCAGTTCTTC.

The chain joins TRBV19 to TRBJ2-3; D is unclear. Looked up from germline, CDR1 is LNHDA and CDR2 is SQIVND (reference sequence). This CDR3 contains 13 residues. With 3 bases removed from V and 2 bases from J, the gap between germline ends came to 6 bases. The CDR3 DNA sequence: TGTGCCAGTAGTATGATACCCACAGATACGCAGTATTTT. Its protein is CASSMIPTDTQYF.

The rearrangement uses TRBV27 and TRBJ2-1, with 9 bases lining up with TRBD2. CDR1 is MNHEY and CDR2 is SMNVEV in the germline V gene (reference sequence). The length of the CDR3 is 14 residues. The V segment lost 8 bases and the J segment 5 bases; nucleotides outside the gene matches: 7. CDR3 loop: CASAAGGPDNEQFF. CDR3 bases: TGTGCCAGCGCCGCGGGGGGGCCGGACAATGAGCAGTTCTTC.

The rearrangement uses TRBV28 and TRBJ2-2; D is perhaps TRBD1 (5 bases). The CDR3 sequence is 15 residues long. From germline, CDR1 is MDHEN and CDR2 SYDVKM. V was shortened by 5 bases and J by 5 bases, with 15 bases between the two germline ends. CDR3 sequence (DNA): TGTGCCAGCAGTCTCCGACAGCGAGATACCGGGGAGCTGTTTTTT. The encoded protein is CASSLRQRDTGELFF.

This clonotype was counted a few times. The rearrangement links TRBV4-3 to TRBJ2-1; D gene ambiguous. The V and J ends lost 0 bases and 4 bases respectively, with 13 bases between them. CDR1 and CDR2 from the germline V gene are LGHNA and YSLEER. The CDR3 is 16 residues long. The CDR3, as DNA: TGCGCCAGCAGCCAAGACCGGTCACTGGGTTACAATGAGCAGTTCTTC. Translation gives CASSQDRSLGYNEQFF.

This clonotype was counted only a few times. The chain has TRBV7-9 and TRBJ2-7; no firm D call. V was clipped by 1 base and J by 6 bases, with 7 bases between them. This CDR3 has 12 amino acids. Looked up from germline, CDR1 is SEHNR and CDR2 is FQNEAQ (reference sequence). For the CDR3, the DNA is TGTGCCAGCAGCTTAGAAAGTACCGAGCAGTACTTC. The encoded protein is CASSLESTEQYF. Combining the CDR3 with reference TRBV7-9 and TRBJ2-7 gives the whole variable domain DTGVSQNPRHKITKRGQNVTFRCDPISEHNRLYWYRQTLGQGPEFLTYFQNEAQLEKSRLLSDRFSAERPKGSFSTLEIQRTEQGDSAMYLCASSLESTEQYFGPGTRLTVT.

This clonotype was seen many times. The chain is built from TRBV7-8 and TRBJ2-7; D gene ambiguous. Trimming left V 8 bases short and J 0 bases short, with 11 bases between. The CDR3 runs 13 residues. Germline V gives CDR1 SGHVS, CDR2 FQNEAQ. CDR3 bases: TGTGCCAGCGCTGCAGAGCTCTCCTACGAGCAGTACGTC. Encoded protein: CASAAELSYEQYV.

The chain is built from TRBV10-1 and TRBJ1-5; D not resolved. Germline assignment: CDR1 WNHNN and CDR2 SYGVQD (reference sequence). This CDR3 region has 13 residues. The V end was cut by 3 bases, the J end by 8 bases, with 11 bases between. The CDR3 loop reads CASSEWQREPQHF. The CDR3 DNA is TGCGCCAGCAGTGAATGGCAACGGGAGCCCCAGCATTTT.

V and J are TRBV7-9 and TRBJ1-1, with TRBD1 matching over 7 bases. Germline V lookup: CDR1 SEHNR, CDR2 FQNEAQ (reference sequence). The V and J ends lost 4 bases and 1 base, in that order; junction bases with no gene match: 6. CDR3 size: 15 residues. The CDR3 nucleotides read TGTGCCAGCAGCTCCAATCGACAGGGGAACACTGAAGCTTTCTTT. Its protein product is CASSSNRQGNTEAFF.

This clonotype was recorded many times. The CDR3 region has the DNA TGTGCCAGCAGTTTTTTAGGGACAGCCCACGAGCAGTACTTC. It yields the protein CASSFLGTAHEQYF. The gene calls are TRBV12-3 or TRBV12-4 and TRBJ2-7; 7 nucleotides agree with TRBD1. V trimming: 3 bases; J trimming: 5 bases; junction bases outside the gene matches: 7. CDR3 length: 14 amino acids.

The rearrangement links TRBV7-1 to TRBJ2-1, with no clear D. TRBV7-1 falls under the ORF class, with uncertain function. Trimming removed 5 bases at V and 9 bases at J, with 17 bases between. The CDR3 length is 14 residues. CDR3 sequence: CASSPRSPCAEQFF. DNA for the CDR3: TGTGCCAGCAGCCCCCGGTCCCCATGCGCTGAGCAGTTCTTC.

At least ten counts were recorded for this clonotype. V is TRBV6-6 and J is TRBJ1-1; weak D call: TRBD1 (6 bases). Deletions cut 0 bases from V and 0 bases from J, with 8 bases between. The germline gives CDR1 MNHNY, CDR2 SVGAGI (reference sequence). The CDR3 loop spans 15 amino acids. The CDR3 DNA reads as TGTGCCAGCAGTTACTCGACAGGATTGAACACTGAAGCTTTCTTT. Amino acids: CASSYSTGLNTEAFF.

In its sample, this clonotype was seen many times. This sequence joins TRBV6-5 and TRBJ2-3; tentatively, D is TRBD1 or TRBD2 (5 bases each). Trimming pared 0 bases from V and 4 bases from J, leaving 14 bases between. Germline V gene data show CDR1 as MNHEY and CDR2 as SVGAGI. The CDR3 length is 16 residues. DNA of the CDR3: TGTGCCAGCAGTTACTCGGGGGTAACCCCCGCAGATACGCAGTATTTT. This encodes CASSYSGVTPADTQYF.

This clonotype was counted once. This rearrangement joins TRBV6-1 to TRBJ2-7, with 8 bases that match TRBD1. CDR3 length: 15 amino acids. Losses at the gene ends were 6 bases for V and 5 bases for J; bases not matched to a gene: 12. Germline V gene lookup returns CDR1 MNHNS and CDR2 SASEGT. In nucleotides, the CDR3 is TGTGCCAGCAGCCCCCTGGCGGACAGGGTAAACGAGCAGTACGTC. Its protein product is CASSPLADRVNEQYV.

Ten or more counts support this clonotype. V gene TRBV20-1 combines with J gene TRBJ1-2; perhaps TRBD1 as D (6 bases). The V end lost 6 bases, the J end lost 3 bases, and 11 bases lay between the germline ends. The germline V gene encodes CDR1 DFQATT and CDR2 SNEGSKA (reference sequence). CDR3 length equals 12 residues. The CDR3 loop is CSAMDSYYGYTF. The CDR3 bases are TGCAGTGCAATGGACAGTTACTATGGCTACACCTTC.

The CDR3 protein is CASSLTGRVSETQYF. Here the CDR3 DNA reads TGCGCCAGCAGCCTCACAGGGAGGGTTTCAGAGACCCAGTACTTC. The gene calls are TRBV4-1 and TRBJ2-5; D might be TRBD2 (7 bases). V was trimmed by 4 bases and J by 4 bases, leaving 16 bases between them. Germline V gene lookup returns CDR1 MGHRA and CDR2 YSYEKL. The CDR3 sequence is 15 residues long.

This chain uses TRBV9 with TRBJ1-2; no clear D. Germline CDR1 SGDLS, CDR2 YYNGEE. The length of the CDR3 is 14 residues. With 0 bases removed from V and 2 bases from J, the gap between germline ends came to 8 bases. Here the CDR3 DNA reads TGTGCCAGCAGCGTAGGGGGTACGAACTATGGCTACACCTTC. Translation: CASSVGGTNYGYTF. The complete variable domain, with remaining parts taken from reference TRBV9 and TRBJ1-2, reads DSGVTQTPKHLITATGQRVTLRCSPRSGDLSVYWYQQSLDQGLQFLIQYYNGEERAKGNILERFSAQQFPDLHSELNLSSLELGDSALYFCASSVGGTNYGYTFGSGTRLTVV.

This clonotype was picked up a small number of times. The chain employs TRBV27 and TRBJ1-4; no clear D. Germline CDR1 reads MNHEY; CDR2 reads SMNVEV (reference sequence). The CDR3 contains 15 residues. V lost 5 bases, J lost 8 bases, and 18 bases lay in between. The CDR3 nucleotides are TGTGCCAGCAGTCCCTTGGATGAGATCGGAGAAAAACTGTTTTTT. Translating gives CASSPLDEIGEKLFF.